This T cell receptor beta chain was sequenced during a study of CD8 T cells in ankylosing spondylitis (TCRdb year 2017). Regarding the research as a whole: To find TCR variants linked to disease, the study profiled T cell receptor beta repertoires in ankylosing spondylitis patients and healthy donors. The whole study cohort included 108 healthy donors and about two dozen ankylosing spondylitis patients. Peripheral blood was sampled, and synovial fluid was also collected from ankylosing spondylitis patients.

In its sample, this clonotype was seen many times. The target of this receptor is not known. It has no much larger one-base neighbor in the sample; base qualities were not kept. Data came from an Illumina HiSeq 2500. Quantitative 5'-RACE with molecular barcodes was the method used to prepare the TCR beta libraries. Per the source publication's procedure: To identify disease-linked TCR variants, a new computational method was used, one built on a probabilistic model of VDJ rearrangement. TCRdb itself trimmed the public reads at Q25 with fastp, ran MiXCR and retained productive beta chains. When rows share a CDR3 protein, they turn into one entry using the most common DNA and genes. The V and J calls were determined by TCRdb, not by the authors. The table for this sample lists 350,000 or so distinct CDR3 sequences; 11% of them were counted only once. About a tenth of the sample goes to the ten largest clones.

The research as a whole found: Some of the motif variants had been reported before in the synovial fluid and blood of reactive arthritis patients, a finding that suggests common disease-initiation mechanisms. According to the report, matched synovial fluid samples from ankylosing spondylitis patients were significantly enriched for the disease-linked clones. Blood from ankylosing spondylitis patients appeared to be characterized by a TCR beta motif composed of about eight highly homologous amino acid variants. A CD8+ phenotype was shown by the disease-linked clones, which were found at relatively low frequencies in peripheral blood.

The germline V gene sets CDR1 to SGHTA and CDR2 to FQGNSA. The CDR3 runs 14 amino acids, cysteine and phenylalanine included. Just CDR3 DNA is preserved here, 42 bases in frame from base 1. V is pruned by 5 bases and J by 7 bases, leaving 11 bases of the junction without a gene match. Sequenced material: blood, either unsorted or a sorted T cell fraction (not recorded which). This receptor was identified in a female donor with ankylosing spondylitis or in good health (not recorded which). This receptor chain uses TRBV7-2 and TRBJ2-7, with 7 central nucleotides matching TRBD1. The CDR3 is CASSRQTGSDEQYF. Read as DNA, the sequence is TGTGCCAGCAGCCGCCAGACAGGGTCGGATGAGCAGTACTTC.